This T cell receptor beta chain was identified in a study of T cell changes during pregnancy in multiple sclerosis (dated by TCRdb to about 2019). For the wider study: Changes in the T cell repertoire over the course of pregnancy were examined in this study in women with multiple sclerosis.

Of note for this clone: Its specific antigen is unknown. No base quality values were provided; no much bigger clone lies one nucleotide off.

Library prep was done by the immunoSEQ multiplex PCR assay. The source is immuneACCESS, and TCRdb retained only in-frame sequences with V and J called. Part of the clones is not carried over; for the studies checked, unresolved V genes explain less than half of this, and the remainder is unexplained. The sample table records some 52,000 clones; around 92% of these occur just once. Less than 0.3% of the sample is held by the ten biggest clonotypes. This receptor was identified in a female donor with multiple sclerosis, enrolled in a pregnancy study. The source was CD4+ T cells from peripheral blood mononuclear cells, collected in the third trimester of pregnancy.

The CDR3 loop reads CASSVSFTDTQYF. Here is the DNA: TGCGCCAGCAGTGTGAGTTTTACAGATACGCAGTATTTT. Rearrangement joined TRBV5-1 to TRBJ2-3; too little of a D gene remains to name it. From a lookup of the germline V gene, CDR1 and CDR2 are SGHRS and YFSETQ. V is reduced by 5 bases and J by 3 bases, leaving a spacing of 10 bases between them. Counted from cysteine to phenylalanine, this CDR3 has 13 amino acids. Only CDR3 DNA remains: 39 bases, in frame from the first base.